The 12 T cell receptor beta chains listed next were all sequenced from one sample in a study of regulatory T cells in long-lasting Graves disease. Noted time point: newly diagnosed GD, antithyroid drugs for less than 3 months. Extracted PBMC RNA gave rise to the TCR library. Building of the TCR beta libraries involved iRepertoire HTBI primers and Arm-PCR of CDR3 regions. One entry per CDR3 protein results from TCRdb running MiXCR on the multiplex PCR reads. The sample holds 680,000 or so distinct CDR3 sequences; about 16% are singletons and the top ten take 18%. The sample also formed part of further work on T cells in Graves' hyperthyroidism and ophthalmopathy.

Source: peripheral blood mononuclear cells (PBMCs), taken at new diagnosis, from a patient treated with antithyroid drugs. The receptors shown here come from a woman under 40 with Graves disease.

This chain connects TRBV19 to TRBJ2-2; 14 bases fit TRBD2. V shed 5 bases and J 6 bases; nucleotides not matched to a gene: 5. Looked up from germline, CDR1 is LNHDA and CDR2 is SQIVND (reference sequence). This CDR3 comprises 16 residues. The CDR3 spells CASSLGLAGVAGELFF. Here the CDR3 DNA reads TGTGCCAGTAGTCTGGGACTAGCGGGAGTGGCCGGGGAGCTGTTTTTT.

This clonotype was observed many times. The chain links TRBV27 to TRBJ2-3; unclear D gene. CDR3 length equals 14 residues. V was pared by 4 bases and J by 0 bases, with 8 bases between. In germline, CDR1 is MNHEY, CDR2 SMNVEV (reference sequence). DNA for the CDR3: TGTGCCAGCAGTTGGCAGATTAGCACAGATACGCAGTATTTT. Translation gives CASSWQISTDTQYF.

This chain uses TRBV7-2 with TRBJ2-3; no clear D gene. Per germline, CDR1 SGHTA and CDR2 FQGNSA. V lost 5 bases, J lost 4 bases, and 16 bases lay in between. This CDR3 is 15 amino acids long. CDR3 DNA sequence: TGTGCCAGCAGCCCAATAGGGAAACTCGCAGATACGCAGTATTTT. It encodes CASSPIGKLADTQYF.

The rearrangement links TRBV5-1 to TRBJ1-5; tentative D call: TRBD1 (6 bases). This CDR3 is 16 amino acids long. Germline CDR1 and CDR2: SGHRS and YFSETQ. Trimming shortened V by 0 bases and J by 2 bases, and 12 bases separated the two germline ends. CDR3 coding DNA: TGCGCCAGCAGCTTGGGTACGGGGGCGGGCAATCAGCCCCAGCATTTT. It translates to CASSLGTGAGNQPQHF.

V and J are TRBV20-1 and TRBJ2-1; TRBD2 matches 7 bases. The CDR3 has 16 residues. V dropped 5 bases and J dropped 9; count of bases not matched to a gene: 19. Per the germline V gene, CDR1 is DFQATT and CDR2 is SNEGSKA (reference sequence). For the CDR3, the DNA is TGCAGTGCTCGACTAGGGGCGGGAGTTACCCAGGCTGAGCAGTTCTTC. Protein sequence: CSARLGAGVTQAEQFF.

The V call is TRBV5-5, the J call TRBJ1-5; 8 bases match TRBD1. Germline V gene sequence: CDR1 SGHKS, CDR2 YYEKEE (reference sequence). The J segment lost 6 bases and the V segment lost 4 bases, leaving 6 bases of the junction unmatched. The CDR3 length is 14 residues. The DNA for the CDR3 is TGTGCCAGCAGCGCGACAGGGGTTGGTCAGCCCCAGCATTTT. This translates into CASSATGVGQPQHF.

In this sample, this clonotype turned up a few times. CDR3 sequence: CASSLPRGGNNEQFF. The CDR3 DNA follows: TGTGCCAGCAGCTTACCCCGGGGGGGTAACAATGAGCAGTTCTTC. V is TRBV7-6 and J is TRBJ2-1, with 8 bases that match TRBD2. V shed 2 bases, J shed 5 bases, and the junction held 5 bases outside the gene matches. The CDR3 sequence is 15 residues long. Germline CDR1 reads SGHVS; CDR2 reads FNYEAQ.

This clonotype came up a few times. A read error may account for a junction end that differs from germline. The chain uses TRBV11-2 and TRBJ2-3; no reliable D call. CDR1 and CDR2 from the germline V gene are SGHAT and FQNNGV. The CDR3 spans 10 residues. The CDR3 coding sequence is TGTGCCAGCACCCCGGTTTTGGAGCTTTTT. It codes for CASTPVLELF.

This clonotype turned up a few times. The gene calls are TRBV20-1 and TRBJ1-4, with TRBD1 as a possible D gene (5 bases). Germline CDR1 and CDR2: DFQATT and SNEGSKA (reference sequence). V dropped 2 bases and J dropped 3 bases, with 10 bases sitting between them. The CDR3 extends over 14 amino acids. This CDR3 reads CSARSGFSNEKLFF. CDR3 DNA sequence: TGCAGTGCTAGATCAGGGTTTTCTAATGAAAAACTGTTTTTT.

This clonotype appeared many times. The V and J genes are TRBV2 and TRBJ2-7; D is possibly TRBD1 (5 bases). This CDR3 has 12 amino acids. V was clipped by 6 bases and J by 3 bases, with 9 bases between them. The germline gives CDR1 SNHLY, CDR2 FYNNEI. DNA of the CDR3: TGTGCCAGCAGAGACAGTTACTACGAGCAGTACTTC. Amino acids: CASRDSYYEQYF.

This clonotype has ten or more counts. The chain is built from TRBV20-1 and TRBJ2-7; D perhaps matches TRBD2 (5 bases). This CDR3 comprises 11 residues. The germline CDR1 and CDR2 sequences are DFQATT and SNEGSKA (reference sequence). V dropped 5 bases and J dropped 4 bases, with 9 bases sitting between them. CDR3 loop: CSALPGYEQYF. CDR3 bases: TGCAGTGCTCTTCCGGGGTACGAGCAGTACTTC.

This clonotype was counted ten times or more. V and J are TRBV6-1 and TRBJ1-1; TRBD1 matches at 8 bases. CDR3 length: 13 residues. CDR1 and CDR2 from the germline V gene are MNHNS and SASEGT. V shed 6 bases and J 0 bases; nucleotides not matched to a gene: 0. The CDR3 sequence: CASRTGVNTEAFF. CDR3 DNA sequence: TGTGCCAGCAGGACAGGGGTGAACACTGAAGCTTTCTTT.